This T cell receptor (beta chain) was sequenced for a study of T cells in Graves' hyperthyroidism and ophthalmopathy. Study findings and constraints: Most clonotypes expanded in thyroid above 0.001 were likewise present in blood.

The authors deemed Graves' hyperthyroidism stable absent ophthalmopathy progression within 18 months. Newly diagnosed patients aged 18 to 65 had hyperthyroidism of under 2 months' duration. Clinical symptoms, serum thyroxine, TRAb, thyroid ultrasound and orbital computed tomography established diagnosis. V dropped 2 bases and J dropped 6; count of bases not matched to a gene: 8. The CDR3 loop spans 16 amino acids. Per germline, CDR1 SNHLY and CDR2 FYNNEI. About this clonotype: Its antigen remains unknown.

Authors of the study amplified TCR beta CDR3 regions from RNA transcripts. HTBI primers were the set used in a first-round RT-PCR of the TCR CDR3. MiXCR, run by TCRdb on the multiplex PCR reads, gives a single entry per CDR3 protein. In the table there are 40,000 to 60,000 distinct CDR3 sequences, around 55% of which are singletons. Sequenced input: peripheral blood or thyroid tissue (not recorded which). The sequence was collected from a man aged 18 to 30 with Graves' hyperthyroidism. This chain uses TRBV2 with TRBJ2-5, with 11 nucleotides matching TRBD2. The CDR3 DNA is TGTGCCAGCAGTGAACTAGCGGGGGGAGCCAAGAAGACCCAGTACTTC. Encoded protein: CASSELAGGAKKTQYF.